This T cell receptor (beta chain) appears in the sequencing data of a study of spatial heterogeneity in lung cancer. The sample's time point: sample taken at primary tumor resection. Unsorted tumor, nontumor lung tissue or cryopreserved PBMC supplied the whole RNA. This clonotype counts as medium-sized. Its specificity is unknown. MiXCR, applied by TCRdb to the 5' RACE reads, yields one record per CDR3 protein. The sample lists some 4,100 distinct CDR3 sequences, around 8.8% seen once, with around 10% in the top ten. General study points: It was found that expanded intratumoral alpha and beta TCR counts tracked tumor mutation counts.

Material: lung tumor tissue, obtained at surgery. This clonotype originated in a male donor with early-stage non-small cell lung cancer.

The CDR3 here is CASIRGGSMNEQYF. Here the CDR3 DNA reads TGTGCCAGCATTCGGGGGGGCAGCATGAACGAGCAGTACTTC. The chain uses TRBV6-2 or TRBV6-3 and TRBJ2-7, with TRBD2 matching 8 bases. Germline values: CDR1 MNHEY, CDR2 SVGEGT. The CDR3 has 14 residues. Unmatched junction bases numbered 10, after V lost 7 bases and J lost 5 bases.